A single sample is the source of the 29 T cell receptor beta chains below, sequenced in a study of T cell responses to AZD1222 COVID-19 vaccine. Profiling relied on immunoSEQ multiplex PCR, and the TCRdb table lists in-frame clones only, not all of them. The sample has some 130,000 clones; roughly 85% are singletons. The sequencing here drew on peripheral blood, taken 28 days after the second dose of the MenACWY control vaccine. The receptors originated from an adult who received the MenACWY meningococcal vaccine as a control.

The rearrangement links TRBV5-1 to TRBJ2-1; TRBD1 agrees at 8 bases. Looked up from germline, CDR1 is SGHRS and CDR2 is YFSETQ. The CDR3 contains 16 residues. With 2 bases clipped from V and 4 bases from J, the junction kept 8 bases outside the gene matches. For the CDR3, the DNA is TGCGCCAGCAGCTTATCGGGACAGGACGTTTACAATGAGCAGTTCTTC. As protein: CASSLSGQDVYNEQFF.

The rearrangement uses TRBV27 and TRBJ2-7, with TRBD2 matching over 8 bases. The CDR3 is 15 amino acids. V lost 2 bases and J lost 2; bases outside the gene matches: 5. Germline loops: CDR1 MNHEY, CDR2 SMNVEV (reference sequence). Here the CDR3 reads CASSLAGLAPYEQYF. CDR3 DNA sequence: TGTGCCAGCAGTTTAGCAGGACTAGCCCCCTACGAGCAGTACTTC.

CDR3 region: CASSLVTDSFFTEAFF. The CDR3 DNA reads as TGTGCCAGCAGCTTGGTGACCGACAGTTTCTTCACTGAAGCTTTCTTT. The rearrangement uses TRBV5-6 and TRBJ1-1, with D maybe TRBD1 (5 bases). This CDR3 spans 16 amino acids. The V gene's germline CDR1 is SGHDT and CDR2 YYEEEE. Trimming pared 0 bases from V and 4 bases from J, leaving 16 bases between.

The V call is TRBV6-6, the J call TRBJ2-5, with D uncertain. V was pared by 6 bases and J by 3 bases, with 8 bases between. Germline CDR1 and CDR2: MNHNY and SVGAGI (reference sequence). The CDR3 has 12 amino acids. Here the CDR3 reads CASRPRKETQYF. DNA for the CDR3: TGTGCCAGCAGACCCAGAAAAGAGACCCAGTACTTC.

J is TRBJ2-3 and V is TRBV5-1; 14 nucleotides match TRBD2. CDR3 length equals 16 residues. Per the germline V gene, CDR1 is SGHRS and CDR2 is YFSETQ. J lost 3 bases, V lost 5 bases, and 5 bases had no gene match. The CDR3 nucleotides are TGCGCCAGCAGTCCCCGACTAGCGGGAGGGACAGATACGCAGTATTTT. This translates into CASSPRLAGGTDTQYF.

Written as DNA, the CDR3 is TGTGCCAGCAGCGCTACGGGGGCCCACTACGAGCAGTACTTC. It translates to CASSATGAHYEQYF. The chain is built from TRBV7-2 and TRBJ2-7; D possibly uses TRBD1 or TRBD2 (6 bases each). Germline loops: CDR1 SGHTA, CDR2 FQGNSA. With 5 bases removed from V and 3 bases from J, the gap between germline ends came to 14 bases. This CDR3 has 14 amino acids.

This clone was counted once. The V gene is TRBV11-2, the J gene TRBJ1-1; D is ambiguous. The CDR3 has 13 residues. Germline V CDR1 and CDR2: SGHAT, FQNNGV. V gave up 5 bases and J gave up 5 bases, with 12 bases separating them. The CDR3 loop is CASSDQAVTEAFF. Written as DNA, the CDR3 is TGTGCCAGCAGCGACCAGGCGGTGACTGAAGCTTTCTTT.

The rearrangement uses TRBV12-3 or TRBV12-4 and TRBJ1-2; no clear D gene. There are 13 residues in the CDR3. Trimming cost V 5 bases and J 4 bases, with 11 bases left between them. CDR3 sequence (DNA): TGTGCCAGCAGTACACTCTTAAGCTATGGCTACACCTTC. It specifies CASSTLLSYGYTF.

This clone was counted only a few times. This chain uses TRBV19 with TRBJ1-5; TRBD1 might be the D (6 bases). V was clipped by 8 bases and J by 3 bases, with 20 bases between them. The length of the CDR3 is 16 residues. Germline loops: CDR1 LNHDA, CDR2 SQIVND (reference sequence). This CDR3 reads CASLARGQSINQPQHF. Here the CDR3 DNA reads TGTGCCAGTTTGGCCAGAGGACAGTCAATCAATCAGCCCCAGCATTTT.

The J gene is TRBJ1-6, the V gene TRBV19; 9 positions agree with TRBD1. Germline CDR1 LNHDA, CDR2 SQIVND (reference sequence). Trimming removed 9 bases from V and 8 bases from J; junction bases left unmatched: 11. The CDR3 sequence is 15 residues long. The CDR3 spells CASRSSGQGYSPLHF. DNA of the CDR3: TGTGCCAGCCGAAGCTCGGGACAGGGCTATTCACCCCTCCACTTT.

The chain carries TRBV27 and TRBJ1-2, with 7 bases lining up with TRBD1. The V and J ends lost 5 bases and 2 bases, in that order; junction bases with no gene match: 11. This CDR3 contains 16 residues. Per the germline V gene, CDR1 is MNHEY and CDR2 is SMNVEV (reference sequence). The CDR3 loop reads CASSPFATGENYGYTF. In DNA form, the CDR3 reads TGTGCCAGCAGTCCTTTTGCAACAGGGGAGAACTATGGCTACACCTTC.

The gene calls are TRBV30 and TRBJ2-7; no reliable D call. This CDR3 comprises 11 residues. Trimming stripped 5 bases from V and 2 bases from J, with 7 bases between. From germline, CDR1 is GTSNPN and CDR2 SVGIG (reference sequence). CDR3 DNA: TGTGCCTGGGCGGAAGCCTACGAGCAGTACTTC. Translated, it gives CAWAEAYEQYF.

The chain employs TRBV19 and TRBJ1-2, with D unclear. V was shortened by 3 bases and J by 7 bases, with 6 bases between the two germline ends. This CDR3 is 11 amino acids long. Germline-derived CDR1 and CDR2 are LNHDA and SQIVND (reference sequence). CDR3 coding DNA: TGTGCCAGTAGTATTGCCACTGGCTACACCTTC. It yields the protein CASSIATGYTF. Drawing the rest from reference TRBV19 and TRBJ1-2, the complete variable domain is DGGITQSPKYLFRKEGQNVTLSCEQNLNHDAMYWYRQDPGQGLRLIYYSQIVNDFQKGDIAEGYSVSREKKESFPLTVTSAQKNPTAFYLCASSIATGYTFGSGTRLTVV.

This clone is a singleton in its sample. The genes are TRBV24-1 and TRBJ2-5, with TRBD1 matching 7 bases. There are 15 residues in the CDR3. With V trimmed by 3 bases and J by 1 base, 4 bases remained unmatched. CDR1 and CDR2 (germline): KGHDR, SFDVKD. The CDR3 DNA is TGTGCCACCAGTGATCCGGGACAGAGCCAAGAGACCCAGTACTTC. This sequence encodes CATSDPGQSQETQYF.

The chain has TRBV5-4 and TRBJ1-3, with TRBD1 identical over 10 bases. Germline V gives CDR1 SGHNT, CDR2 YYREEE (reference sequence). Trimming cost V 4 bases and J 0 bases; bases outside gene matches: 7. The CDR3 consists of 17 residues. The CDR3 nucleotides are TGTGCCAGCAGCCGAGGGACAGGGGCCACCTCTGGAAACACCATATATTTT. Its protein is CASSRGTGATSGNTIYF.

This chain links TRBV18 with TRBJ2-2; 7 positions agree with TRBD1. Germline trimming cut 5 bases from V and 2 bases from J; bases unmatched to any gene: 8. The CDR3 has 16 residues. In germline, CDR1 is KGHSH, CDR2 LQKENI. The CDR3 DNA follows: TGTGCCAGCTCAGCCCTACAGGGGCCCAACACCGGGGAGCTGTTTTTT. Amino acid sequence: CASSALQGPNTGELFF.

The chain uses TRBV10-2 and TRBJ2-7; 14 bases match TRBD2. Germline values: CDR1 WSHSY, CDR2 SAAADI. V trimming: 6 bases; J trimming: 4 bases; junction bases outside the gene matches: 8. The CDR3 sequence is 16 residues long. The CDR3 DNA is TGCGCCAGCAGAAAGGGACTAGCGGGAGCGGTGTACGAGCAGTACTTC. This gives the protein CASRKGLAGAVYEQYF.

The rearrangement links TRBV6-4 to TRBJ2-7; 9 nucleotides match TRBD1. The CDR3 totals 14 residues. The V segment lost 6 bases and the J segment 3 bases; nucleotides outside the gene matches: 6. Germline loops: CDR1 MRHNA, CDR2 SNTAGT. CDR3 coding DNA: TGTGCCAGCAGCCCGGGACAGGGTGGCTACGAGCAGTACTTC. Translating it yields CASSPGQGGYEQYF.

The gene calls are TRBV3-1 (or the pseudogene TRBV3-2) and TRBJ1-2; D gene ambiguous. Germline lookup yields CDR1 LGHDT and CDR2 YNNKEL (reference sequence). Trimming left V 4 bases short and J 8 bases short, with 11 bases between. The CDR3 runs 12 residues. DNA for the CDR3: TGTGCCAGCAGCCGTCCGGGAGGCGGCTACACCTTC. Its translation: CASSRPGGGYTF.

The CDR3 protein is CASKENKDEKLFF. The CDR3 DNA follows: TGCGCCAGTAAGGAGAATAAGGATGAAAAACTGTTTTTT. V gene TRBV5-1 combines with J gene TRBJ1-4; D is uncertain. Germline V gives CDR1 SGHRS, CDR2 YFSETQ. Trimming removed 8 bases at V and 6 bases at J, with 14 bases between. This CDR3 comprises 13 residues.

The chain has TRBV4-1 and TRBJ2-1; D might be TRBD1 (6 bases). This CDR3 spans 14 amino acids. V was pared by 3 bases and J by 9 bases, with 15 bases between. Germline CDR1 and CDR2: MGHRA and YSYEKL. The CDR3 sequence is CASSQRDKDGEQFF. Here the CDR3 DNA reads TGCGCCAGCAGCCAGAGGGACAAGGACGGTGAGCAGTTCTTC.

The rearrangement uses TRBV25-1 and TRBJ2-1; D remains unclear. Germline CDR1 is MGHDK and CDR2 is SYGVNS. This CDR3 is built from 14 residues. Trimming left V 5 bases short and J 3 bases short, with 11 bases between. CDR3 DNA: TGTGCCAGCAGTAAACTGACACTCTACAATGAGCAGTTCTTC. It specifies CASSKLTLYNEQFF.

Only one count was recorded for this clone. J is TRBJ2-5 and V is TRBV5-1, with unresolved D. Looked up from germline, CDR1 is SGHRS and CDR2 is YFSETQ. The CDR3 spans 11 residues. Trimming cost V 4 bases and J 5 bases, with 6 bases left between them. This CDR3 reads CASSRRETQYF. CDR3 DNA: TGCGCCAGCAGCCGTAGGGAGACCCAGTACTTC.

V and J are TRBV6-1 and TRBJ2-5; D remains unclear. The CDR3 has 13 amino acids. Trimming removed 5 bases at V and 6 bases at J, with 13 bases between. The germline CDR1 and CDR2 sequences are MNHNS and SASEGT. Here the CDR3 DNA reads TGTGCCAGCAGTTCAGTTGGCCCTCAGACCCAGTACTTC. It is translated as CASSSVGPQTQYF.

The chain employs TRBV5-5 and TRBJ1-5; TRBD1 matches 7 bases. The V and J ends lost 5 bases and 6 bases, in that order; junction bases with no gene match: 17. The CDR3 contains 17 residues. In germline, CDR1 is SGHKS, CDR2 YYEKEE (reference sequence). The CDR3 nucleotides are TGTGCCAGCAGTCAAAACACCCTCGGCAGGGGGAGTCAGCCCCAGCATTTT. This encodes CASSQNTLGRGSQPQHF.

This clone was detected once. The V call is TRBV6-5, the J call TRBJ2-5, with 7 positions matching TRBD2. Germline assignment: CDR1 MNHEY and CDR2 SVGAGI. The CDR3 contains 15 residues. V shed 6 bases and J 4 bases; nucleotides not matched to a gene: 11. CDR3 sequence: CASRGEAGDVETQYF. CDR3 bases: TGTGCCAGCAGGGGCGAGGCGGGGGATGTAGAGACCCAGTACTTC.

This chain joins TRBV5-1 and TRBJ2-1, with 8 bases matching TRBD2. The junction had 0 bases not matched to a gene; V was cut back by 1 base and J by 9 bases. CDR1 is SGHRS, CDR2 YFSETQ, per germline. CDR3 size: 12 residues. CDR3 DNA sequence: TGCGCCAGCAGCTTGAGCGGGGGTGAGCAGTTCTTC. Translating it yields CASSLSGGEQFF.

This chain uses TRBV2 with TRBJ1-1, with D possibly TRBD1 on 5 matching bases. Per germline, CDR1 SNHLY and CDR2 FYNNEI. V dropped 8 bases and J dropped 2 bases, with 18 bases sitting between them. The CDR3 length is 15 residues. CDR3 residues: CASAPAGGKNTEAFF. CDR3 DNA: TGTGCCAGCGCCCCGGCGGGGGGGAAAAACACTGAAGCTTTCTTT.

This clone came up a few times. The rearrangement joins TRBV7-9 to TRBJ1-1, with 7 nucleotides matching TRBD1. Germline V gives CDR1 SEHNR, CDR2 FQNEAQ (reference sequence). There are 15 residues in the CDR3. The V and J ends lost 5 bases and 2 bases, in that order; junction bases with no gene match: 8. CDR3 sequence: CASSALTGFNTEAFF. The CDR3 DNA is TGTGCCAGCAGCGCCCTGACAGGGTTTAACACTGAAGCTTTCTTT.